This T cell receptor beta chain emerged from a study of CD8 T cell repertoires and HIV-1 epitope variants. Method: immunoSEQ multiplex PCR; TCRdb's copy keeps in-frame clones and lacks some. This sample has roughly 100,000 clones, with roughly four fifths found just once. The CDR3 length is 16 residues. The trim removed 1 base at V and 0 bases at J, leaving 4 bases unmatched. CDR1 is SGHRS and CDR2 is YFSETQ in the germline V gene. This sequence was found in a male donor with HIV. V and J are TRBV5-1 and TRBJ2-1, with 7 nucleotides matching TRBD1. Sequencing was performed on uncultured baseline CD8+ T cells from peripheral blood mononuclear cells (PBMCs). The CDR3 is CASSLRGTASYNEQFF. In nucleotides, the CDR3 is TGCGCCAGCAGCTTGAGGGGGACAGCCTCCTACAATGAGCAGTTCTTC.